This T cell receptor (beta chain) comes out of a study of shared clonotypes between healthy human individuals. Points from the study as a whole: Inspection by rarefaction showed sorted-subset sequencing to be incomplete despite large depth. Naive CD4 clonotypes were shared across a few donors at about 5.2%.

The split of CD4+ cells yielded CD45RA+ naive and CD45RA-negative memory subsets. Repertoires were generated with immunoSEQ multiplex PCR, while TCRdb's copy carries only in-frame clones and drops some. The data show approximately 2.3 million clones, with over 90% seen just once and under 0.45% held by the top ten. The V and J ends lost 4 bases and 2 bases respectively, with 19 bases between them. This CDR3 comprises 16 residues. The germline V gene encodes CDR1 GTSNPN and CDR2 SVGIG (reference sequence). This clone was observed a single time. What it binds is unknown. The chain is built from TRBV30 and TRBJ2-3, with D perhaps matching TRBD1 or TRBD2 (6 bases each). This clonotype originated in a young man in good health. Some clones in this sample may be carry-over from other donors' samples. Material: naive CD4+ T cells from PBMCs. Subset specified: CD45RA+ positively selected. The CDR3 nucleotides are TGTGCCTGGAAAGGGCTATGGGGGGCCTTCACAGATACGCAGTATTTT. Protein product: CAWKGLWGAFTDTQYF.